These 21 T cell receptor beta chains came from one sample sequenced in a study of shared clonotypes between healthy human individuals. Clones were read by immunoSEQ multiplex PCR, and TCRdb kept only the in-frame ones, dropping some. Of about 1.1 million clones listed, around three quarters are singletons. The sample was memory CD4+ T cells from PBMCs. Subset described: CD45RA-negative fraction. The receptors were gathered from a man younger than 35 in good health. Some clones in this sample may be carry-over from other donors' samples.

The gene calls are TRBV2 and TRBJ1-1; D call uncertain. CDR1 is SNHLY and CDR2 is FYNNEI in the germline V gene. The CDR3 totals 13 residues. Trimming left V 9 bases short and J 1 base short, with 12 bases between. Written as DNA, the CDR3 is TGTGCCAGGTGGGAGCGAGGGAACACTGAAGCTTTCTTT. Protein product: CARWERGNTEAFF.

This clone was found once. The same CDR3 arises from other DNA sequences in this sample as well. CDR3 loop: CASSFPGTYEQYF. CDR3 DNA: TGTGCCAGCAGTTTCCCGGGAACCTACGAGCAGTACTTC. The rearrangement links TRBV28 to TRBJ2-7, with D tentatively TRBD2 (5 bases). The CDR3 extends over 13 amino acids. The germline gives CDR1 MDHEN, CDR2 SYDVKM. V was trimmed by 3 bases and J by 2 bases, leaving 8 bases between them. Using reference TRBV28 and TRBJ2-7 for the parts outside the CDR3, the full variable domain is DVKVTQSSRYLVKRTGEKVFLECVQDMDHENMFWYRQDPGLGLRLIYFSYDVKMKEKGDIPEGYSVSREKKERFSLILESASTNQTSMYLCASSFPGTYEQYFGPGTRLTVT.

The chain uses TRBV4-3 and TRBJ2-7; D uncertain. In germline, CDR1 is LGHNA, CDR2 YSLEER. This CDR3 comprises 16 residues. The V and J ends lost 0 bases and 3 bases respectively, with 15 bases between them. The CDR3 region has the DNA TGCGCCAGCAGCCAAGATGCGAGAGGTAATTTCTACGAGCAGTACTTC. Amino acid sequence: CASSQDARGNFYEQYF.

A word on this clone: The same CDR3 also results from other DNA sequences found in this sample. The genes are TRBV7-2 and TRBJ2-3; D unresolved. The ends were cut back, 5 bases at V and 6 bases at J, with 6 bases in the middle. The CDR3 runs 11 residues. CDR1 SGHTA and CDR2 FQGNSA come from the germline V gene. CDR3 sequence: CASSPTDTQYF. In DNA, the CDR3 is TGTGCCAGCAGCCCCACTGATACGCAGTATTTT.

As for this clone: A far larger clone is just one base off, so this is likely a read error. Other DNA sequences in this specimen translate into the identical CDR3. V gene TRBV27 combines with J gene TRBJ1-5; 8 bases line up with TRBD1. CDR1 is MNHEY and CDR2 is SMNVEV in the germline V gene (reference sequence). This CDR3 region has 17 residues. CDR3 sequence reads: CASSLSFGTGYDQPQHF. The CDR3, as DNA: TGTGCCAGCAGTTTATCTTTCGGGACAGGATACGATCAGCCTCAGCATTTT.

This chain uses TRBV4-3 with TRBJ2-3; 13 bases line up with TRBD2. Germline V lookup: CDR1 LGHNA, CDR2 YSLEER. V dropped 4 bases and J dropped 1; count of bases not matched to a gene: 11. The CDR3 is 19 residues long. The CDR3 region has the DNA TGCGCCAGCAGCCTCCATTCACTAGCGGGAGGGAGTGGCACAGATACGCAGTATTTT. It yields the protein CASSLHSLAGGSGTDTQYF.

CDR3 DNA: TGTGCCAGCAGCCTGAAGGGGTCGGGGTTCTCTGGAAACACCATATATTTT. Translating it yields CASSLKGSGFSGNTIYF. The V and J genes are TRBV7-2 and TRBJ1-3; D might be TRBD1 (5 bases). The V and J ends lost 5 bases and 0 bases respectively, with 17 bases between them. The CDR3 runs 17 residues. Germline lookup yields CDR1 SGHTA and CDR2 FQGNSA.

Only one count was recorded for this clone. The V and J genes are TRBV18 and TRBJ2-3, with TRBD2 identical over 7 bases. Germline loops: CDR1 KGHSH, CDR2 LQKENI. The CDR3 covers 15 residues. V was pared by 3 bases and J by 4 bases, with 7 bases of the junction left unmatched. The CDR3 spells CASSPVGGEPDTQYF. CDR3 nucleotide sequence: TGTGCCAGCTCACCGGTGGGAGGGGAACCAGATACGCAGTATTTT.

CDR3 residues: CASTEGYNEQFF. As DNA, the CDR3 is TGTGCCAGCACCGAGGGTTACAATGAGCAGTTCTTC. The V call is TRBV28, the J call TRBJ2-1, with a possible D match to TRBD2 (5 bases). Germline lookup yields CDR1 MDHEN and CDR2 SYDVKM. There are 12 residues in the CDR3. Trimming pared 7 bases from V and 4 bases from J, leaving 8 bases between.

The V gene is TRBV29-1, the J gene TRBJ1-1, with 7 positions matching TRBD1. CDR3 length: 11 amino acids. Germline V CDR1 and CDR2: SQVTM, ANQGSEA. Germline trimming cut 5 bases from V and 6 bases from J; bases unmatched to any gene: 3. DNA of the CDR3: TGCAGCGTTTTAGGGGGCTCTGAAGCTTTCTTT. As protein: CSVLGGSEAFF. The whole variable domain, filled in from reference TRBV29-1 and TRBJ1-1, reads SAVISQKPSRDICQRGTSLTIQCQVDSQVTMMFWYRQQPGQSLTLIATANQGSEATYESGFVIDKFPISRPNLTFSTLTVSNMSPEDSSIYLCSVLGGSEAFFGQGTRLTVV.

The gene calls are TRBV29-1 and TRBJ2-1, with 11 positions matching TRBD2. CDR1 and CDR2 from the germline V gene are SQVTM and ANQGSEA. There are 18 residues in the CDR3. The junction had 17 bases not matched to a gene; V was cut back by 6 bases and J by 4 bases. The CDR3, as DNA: TGCAGCGTAGGGCCGGGAAAAGGAGCTAGCGGGGGGTACAATGAGCAGTTCTTC. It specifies CSVGPGKGASGGYNEQFF.

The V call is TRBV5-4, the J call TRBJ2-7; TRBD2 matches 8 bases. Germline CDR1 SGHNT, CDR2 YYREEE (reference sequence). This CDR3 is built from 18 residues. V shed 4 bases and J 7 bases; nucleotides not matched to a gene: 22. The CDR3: CASSALRWGTGSGGEQYF. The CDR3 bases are TGTGCCAGCAGCGCTCTCAGGTGGGGGACCGGCTCGGGAGGGGAGCAGTACTTC.

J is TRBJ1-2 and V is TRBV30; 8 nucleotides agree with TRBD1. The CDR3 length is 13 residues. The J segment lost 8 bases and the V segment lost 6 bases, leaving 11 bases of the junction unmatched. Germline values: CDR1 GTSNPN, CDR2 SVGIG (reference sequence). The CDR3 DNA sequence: TGTGCCTGTTTTCCTCAGGGGGCTGAGGGCTACACCTTC. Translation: CACFPQGAEGYTF.

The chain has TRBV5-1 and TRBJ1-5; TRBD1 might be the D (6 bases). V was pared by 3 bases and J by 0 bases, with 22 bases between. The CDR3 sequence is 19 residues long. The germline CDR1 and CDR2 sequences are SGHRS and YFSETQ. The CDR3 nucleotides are TGCGCCAGCAGCTGGACGGGGGGGCAGGCGAAATATAGCAATCAGCCCCAGCATTTT. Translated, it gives CASSWTGGQAKYSNQPQHF.

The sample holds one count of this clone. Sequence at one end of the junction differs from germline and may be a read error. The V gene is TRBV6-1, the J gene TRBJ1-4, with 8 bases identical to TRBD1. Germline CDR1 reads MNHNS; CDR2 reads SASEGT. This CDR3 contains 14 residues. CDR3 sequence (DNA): TGTGCCAGCACCCGGGACAGGACCCCCGAGGCGCCGCTTTTT. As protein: CASTRDRTPEAPLF.

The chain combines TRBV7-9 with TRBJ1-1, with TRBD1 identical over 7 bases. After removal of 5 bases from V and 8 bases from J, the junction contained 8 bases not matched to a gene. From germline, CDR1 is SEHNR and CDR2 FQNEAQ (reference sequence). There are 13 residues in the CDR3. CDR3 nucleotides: TGTGCCAGCAGCCAGGGGGGCTTAGGGGAAGCTTTCTTT. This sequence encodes CASSQGGLGEAFF.

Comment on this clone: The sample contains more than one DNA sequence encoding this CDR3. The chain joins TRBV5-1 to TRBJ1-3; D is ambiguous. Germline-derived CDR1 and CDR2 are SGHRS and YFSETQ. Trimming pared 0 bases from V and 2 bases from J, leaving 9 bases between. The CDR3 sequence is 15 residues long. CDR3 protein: CASSLAEGAGNTIYF. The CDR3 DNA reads TGCGCCAGCAGCTTGGCCGAGGGCGCTGGAAACACCATATATTTT. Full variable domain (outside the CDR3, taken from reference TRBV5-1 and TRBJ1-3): KAGVTQTPRYLIKTRGQQVTLSCSPISGHRSVSWYQQTPGQGLQFLFEYFSETQRNKGNFPGRFSGRQFSNSRSEMNVSTLELGDSALYLCASSLAEGAGNTIYFGEGSWLTVV.

Here the CDR3 DNA reads TGCGCCAGCAGCCAAAGTGGATCCAGAAAGAACACTGAAGCTTTCTTT. Translating it yields CASSQSGSRKNTEAFF. The rearrangement uses TRBV4-1 and TRBJ1-1; the D is unclear. This CDR3 is built from 16 residues. V was trimmed by 2 bases and J by 1 base, leaving 14 bases between them. Germline CDR1 and CDR2: MGHRA and YSYEKL.

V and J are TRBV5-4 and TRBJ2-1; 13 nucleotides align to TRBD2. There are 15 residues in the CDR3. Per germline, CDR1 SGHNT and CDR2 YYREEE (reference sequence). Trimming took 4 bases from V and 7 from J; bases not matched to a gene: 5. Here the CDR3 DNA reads TGTGCCAGCAGCCGGACTAGCGGGAGTCGTAATGAGCAGTTCTTC. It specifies CASSRTSGSRNEQFF.

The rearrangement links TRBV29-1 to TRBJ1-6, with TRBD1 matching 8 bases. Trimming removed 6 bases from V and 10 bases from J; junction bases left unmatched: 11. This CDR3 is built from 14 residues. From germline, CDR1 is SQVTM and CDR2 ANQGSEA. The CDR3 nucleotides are TGCAGCGTAGCAGGACAGGGAGGAAACTCACCCCTCCACTTT. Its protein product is CSVAGQGGNSPLHF.

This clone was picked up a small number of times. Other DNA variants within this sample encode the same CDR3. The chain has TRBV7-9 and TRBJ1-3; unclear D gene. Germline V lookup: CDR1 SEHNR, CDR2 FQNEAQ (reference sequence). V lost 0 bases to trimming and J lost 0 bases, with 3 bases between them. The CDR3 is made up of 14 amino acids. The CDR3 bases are TGTGCCAGCAGCTTAGCAAGCTCTGGAAACACCATATATTTT. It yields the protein CASSLASSGNTIYF.